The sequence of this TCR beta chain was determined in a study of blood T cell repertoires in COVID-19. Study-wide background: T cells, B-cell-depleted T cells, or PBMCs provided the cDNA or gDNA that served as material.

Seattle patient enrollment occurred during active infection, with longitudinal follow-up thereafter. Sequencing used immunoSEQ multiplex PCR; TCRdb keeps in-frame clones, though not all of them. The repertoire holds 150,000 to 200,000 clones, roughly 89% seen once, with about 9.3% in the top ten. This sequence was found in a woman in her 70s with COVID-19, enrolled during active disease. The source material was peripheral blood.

The CDR3 spells CASSQGQGARTEAFF. The CDR3 coding sequence is TGCGCCAGCAGCCAAGGGCAGGGGGCGCGAACTGAAGCTTTCTTT. This rearrangement joins TRBV4-1 to TRBJ1-1, with 8 bases identical to TRBD1. The CDR3 covers 15 residues. The germline gives CDR1 MGHRA, CDR2 YSYEKL. Trimming took 1 base from V and 5 from J; bases not matched to a gene: 6.